The rows below give T cell receptor beta chains drawn from one sample of a study of CD8+CD57+ T cells in acquired aplastic anemia. One entry per CDR3 protein, called by TCRdb with MiXCR from the reads. Of around 430,000 distinct CDR3 sequences listed, approximately 33% are singletons. Sequenced input: sorted CD4+, CD8+, or CD8+CD57+ T cells (not recorded which) from PBMCs. These receptors were obtained from a human donor with aplastic anemia. Each CDR3 is given with its conserved first and last residue. The order of the fields is V gene, CDR3 protein.

V: TRBV7-3; CDR3: CASGEGGLYGYTF
V: TRBV7-9; CDR3: CASSPWMNTEAFF
V: TRBV11-1; CDR3: CARSSGTGESYNEQFF
V: TRBV7-6; CDR3: CASNSMEETQYF
V: TRBV24-1; CDR3: CATSDPDRGEQYF
V: TRBV15; CDR3: CATSRLGQGDEQYF
V: TRBV6-1; CDR3: CASSEPAGTGFYQPQHF
V: TRBV7-9; CDR3: CASVLGESGYTF
V: TRBV7-9; CDR3: CASSLTGTFSEAFF
V: TRBV30; CDR3: CAWSGTGNQPQHF